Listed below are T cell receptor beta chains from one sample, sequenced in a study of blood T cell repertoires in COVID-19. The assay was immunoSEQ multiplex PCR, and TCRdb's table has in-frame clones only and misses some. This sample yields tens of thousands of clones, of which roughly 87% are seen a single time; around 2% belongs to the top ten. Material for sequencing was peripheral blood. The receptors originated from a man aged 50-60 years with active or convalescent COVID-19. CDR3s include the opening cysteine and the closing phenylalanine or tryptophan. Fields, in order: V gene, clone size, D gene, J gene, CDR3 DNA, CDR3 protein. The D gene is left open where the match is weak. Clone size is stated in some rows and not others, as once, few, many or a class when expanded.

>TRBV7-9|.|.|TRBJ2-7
TGTGCCAGCAGCTTCGGGTTGGGGCCATACGAGCAGTACTTC
CASSFGLGPYEQYF
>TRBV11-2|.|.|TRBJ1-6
TGTGCCAGCAGCTTAGTCGGGGGGGGGAATTCACCCCTCCACTTT
CASSLVGGGNSPLHF
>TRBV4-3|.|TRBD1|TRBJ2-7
TGCGCCAGCAGCCAAGAAGCGGGACAGGGTTACGAGCAGTACTTC
CASSQEAGQGYEQYF
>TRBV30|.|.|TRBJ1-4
TGTGCCTGGAGTGCAGGGCCGGGTGAAAAACTGTTTTTT
CAWSAGPGEKLFF
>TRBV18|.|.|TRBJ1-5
TGTGCCAGCTCCCGAAGTAAGGGGTTGAAGCCCCAGCATTTT
CASSRSKGLKPQHF
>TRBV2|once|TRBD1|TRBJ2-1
TGTGCCAGCAGTCCTCTAGGGGACAGATCCAATGAGCAGTTCTTC
CASSPLGDRSNEQFF
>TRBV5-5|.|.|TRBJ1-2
TGTGCCAGCAGCTTGGACAGTTCTGGTAACTATGGCTACACCTTC
CASSLDSSGNYGYTF
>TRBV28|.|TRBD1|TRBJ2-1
TGTGCCAGCAGTAAGCCGGGACAGGGGCTTGAGCAGTTCTTC
CASSKPGQGLEQFF
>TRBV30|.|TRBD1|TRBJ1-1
TGTGCCTGGAGCCCCCTTGACAGGGCCAACACTGAAGCTTTCTTT
CAWSPLDRANTEAFF
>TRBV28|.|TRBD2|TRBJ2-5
TGTGCCAGCAGTCCAACTAGCGGGAGTAAAGAGACCCAGTACTTC
CASSPTSGSKETQYF
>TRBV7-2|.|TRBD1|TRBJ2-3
TGTGCCAGCAGCTTACGGCGGGCAGGGGGCATAGATACGCAGTATTTT
CASSLRRAGGIDTQYF
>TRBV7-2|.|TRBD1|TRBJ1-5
TGTGCCAGCAGCTTAGTACACAGGGGGCTATGGGGACAGCCCCAGCATTTT
CASSLVHRGLWGQPQHF
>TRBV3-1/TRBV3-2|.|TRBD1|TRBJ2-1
TGTGCCAGCAGCCCCCGGGACAGATCCTACAATGAGCAGTTCTTC
CASSPRDRSYNEQFF
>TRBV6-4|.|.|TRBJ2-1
TGTGCCAGCAGTCCGTCGGCGGAAAATGAGCAGTTCTTC
CASSPSAENEQFF
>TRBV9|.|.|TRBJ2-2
TGTGCCAGCAGGGGAGGGAACACCGGGGAGCTGTTTTTT
CASRGGNTGELFF
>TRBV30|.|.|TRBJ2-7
TGTGCCTGGAGTCCCAAGGGGAACCACGAGCAGTACTTC
CAWSPKGNHEQYF
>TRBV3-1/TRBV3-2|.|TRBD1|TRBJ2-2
TGTGCCAGCAGCCAGAAACGACAGGGGGCAAACGCCGGGGAGCTGTTTTTT
CASSQKRQGANAGELFF
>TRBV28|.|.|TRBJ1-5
TGTGCCAGCAGTTTATGGTACGGGACTATGGGGACTCAGCCCCAGCATTTT
CASSLWYGTMGTQPQHF
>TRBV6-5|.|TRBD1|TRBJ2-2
TGTGCCAGTATACGGACAGGGCAGACCGGGGAGCTGTTTTTT
CASIRTGQTGELFF
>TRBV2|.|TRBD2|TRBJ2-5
TGTGCCAGCAGTGATACTAGCGGGAGGGTCCAAGAGACCCAGTACTTC
CASSDTSGRVQETQYF
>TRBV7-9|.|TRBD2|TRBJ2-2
TGTGCCAGCAGCTTAGAGAGCGGGAGCGGCACCGGGGAGCTGTTTTTT
CASSLESGSGTGELFF
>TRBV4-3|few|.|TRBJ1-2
TGCGCCAGCAGCCAAGATCCAGGCCAGGGTCTAAACTATGGCTACACCTTC
CASSQDPGQGLNYGYTF
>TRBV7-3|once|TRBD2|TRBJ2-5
TGTGCCAGCAGCCGGACTAGCGGGAGGGTCGGCGGGGAGACCCAGTACTTC
CASSRTSGRVGGETQYF